This TCR beta chain derives from a study of naive and memory T cell subsets. This CDR3 contains 15 residues. CDR1 is SGHTA, CDR2 FQGNSA, per germline. V lost 4 bases and J lost 4; bases outside the gene matches: 2. An equimolar mix of two oligonucleotides served as the beta constant-region primer for TRBC1 and TRBC2. Ligation attached a single-stranded oligonucleotide with a 12-nucleotide UMI and the SP2 primer to the cDNA 3' end. TCRdb reprocessed the UMI-ligation and nested PCR reads with MiXCR, giving one entry per CDR3 protein. Of 130,000 to 150,000 distinct CDR3 sequences in the sample, about a sixth were seen once. This clonotype was observed a handful of times.

The specimen was naive CD4+ T cells from blood. The source of this sequence is a human donor in good health. This chain joins TRBV7-2 and TRBJ2-3, with 13 bases aligning to TRBD2. CDR3 coding DNA: TGTGCCAGCAGCTGGACTAGCGGGAGTCCAGATACGCAGTATTTT. This translates into CASSWTSGSPDTQYF.